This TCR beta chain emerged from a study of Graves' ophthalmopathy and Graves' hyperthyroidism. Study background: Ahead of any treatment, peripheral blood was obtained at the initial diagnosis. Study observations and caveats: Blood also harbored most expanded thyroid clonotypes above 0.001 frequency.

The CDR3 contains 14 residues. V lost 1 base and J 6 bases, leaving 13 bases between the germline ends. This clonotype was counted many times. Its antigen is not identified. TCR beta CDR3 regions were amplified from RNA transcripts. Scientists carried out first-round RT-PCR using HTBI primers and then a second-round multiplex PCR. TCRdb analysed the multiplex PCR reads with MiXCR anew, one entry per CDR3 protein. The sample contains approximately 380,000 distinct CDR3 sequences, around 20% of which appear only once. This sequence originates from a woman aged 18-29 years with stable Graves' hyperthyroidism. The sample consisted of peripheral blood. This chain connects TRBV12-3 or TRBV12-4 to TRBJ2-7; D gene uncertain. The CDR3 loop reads CASSLGVRFGEQYF. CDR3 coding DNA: TGTGCCAGCAGTTTAGGTGTCAGGTTCGGCGAGCAGTACTTC.